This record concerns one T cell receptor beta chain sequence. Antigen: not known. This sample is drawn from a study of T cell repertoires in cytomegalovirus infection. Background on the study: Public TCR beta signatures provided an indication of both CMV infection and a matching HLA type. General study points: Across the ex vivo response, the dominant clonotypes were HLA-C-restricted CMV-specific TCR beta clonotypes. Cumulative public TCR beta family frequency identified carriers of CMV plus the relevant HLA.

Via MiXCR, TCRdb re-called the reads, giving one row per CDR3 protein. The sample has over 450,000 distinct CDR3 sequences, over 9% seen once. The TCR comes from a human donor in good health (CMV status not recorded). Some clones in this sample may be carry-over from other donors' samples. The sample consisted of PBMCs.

CDR3 amino acids: CSARDPVYQETQYF. CDR3 coding DNA: TGCAGTGCTAGAGACCCCGTGTACCAAGAGACCCAGTACTTC. The chain carries TRBV20-1 and TRBJ2-5; D is ambiguous. Trimming cost V 0 bases and J 0 bases, with 8 bases left between them. The CDR3 runs 14 residues. In germline, CDR1 is DFQATT, CDR2 SNEGSKA (reference sequence).